Described below is a single T cell receptor (beta chain) sequence and its context. The data derive from a study of T cell repertoires in cytomegalovirus infection. TCRdb re-called the reads through MiXCR, storing one row per CDR3 protein. This sample has about 530,000 distinct CDR3 sequences, with about 30% found just once. CDR1 and CDR2 from the germline V gene are SGHKS and YYEKEE (reference sequence). V dropped 1 base and J dropped 4 bases, with 3 bases sitting between them. The CDR3 length is 12 residues. The chain carries TRBV5-5 and TRBJ1-3, with D uncertain. The sample consisted of PBMCs. The sequence came from a human donor in good health (CMV status not recorded). Some clones in this sample may be carry-over from other donors' samples. In DNA, the CDR3 is TGTGCCAGCAGCTTGTACGGAAACACCATATATTTT. Protein: CASSLYGNTIYF.